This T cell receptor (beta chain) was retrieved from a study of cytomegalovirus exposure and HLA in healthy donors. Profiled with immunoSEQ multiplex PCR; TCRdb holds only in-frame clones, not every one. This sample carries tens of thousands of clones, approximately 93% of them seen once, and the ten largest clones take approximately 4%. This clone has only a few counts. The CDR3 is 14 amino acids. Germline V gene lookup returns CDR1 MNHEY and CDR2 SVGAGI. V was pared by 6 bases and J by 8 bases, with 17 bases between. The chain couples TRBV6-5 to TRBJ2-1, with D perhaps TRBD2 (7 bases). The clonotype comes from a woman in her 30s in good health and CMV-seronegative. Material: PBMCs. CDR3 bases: TGTGCCAGCAGCGCCGACCTGCGGGGGCATGAGCAGTTCTTC. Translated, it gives CASSADLRGHEQFF.